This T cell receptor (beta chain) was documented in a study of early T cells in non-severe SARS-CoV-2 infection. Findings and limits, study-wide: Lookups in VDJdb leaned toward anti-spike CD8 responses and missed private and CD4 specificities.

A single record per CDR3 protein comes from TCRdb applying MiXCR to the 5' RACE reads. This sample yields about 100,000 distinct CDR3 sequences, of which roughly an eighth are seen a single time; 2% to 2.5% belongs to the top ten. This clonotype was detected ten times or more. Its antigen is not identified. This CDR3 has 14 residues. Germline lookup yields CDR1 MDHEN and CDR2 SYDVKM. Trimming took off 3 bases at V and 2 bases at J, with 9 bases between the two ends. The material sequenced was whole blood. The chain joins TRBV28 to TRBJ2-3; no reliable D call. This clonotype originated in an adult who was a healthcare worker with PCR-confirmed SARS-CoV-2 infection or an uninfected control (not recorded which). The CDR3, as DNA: TGTGCCAGCAGTTTCTCAACCGTCACAGATACGCAGTATTTT. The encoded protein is CASSFSTVTDTQYF.